Sequencing of this T cell receptor beta chain was carried out in a study of CD4 T cells in relation to SARS-CoV-2 and coronaviruses. The unexposed donors gave CD4+ T cells in about 2010-2019, prior to COVID-19. Uncultured naive and memory CD4+ T cells supplied DNA for deep TCR-beta sequencing. Profiled with immunoSEQ multiplex PCR; TCRdb holds only in-frame clones, not every one. The sample gives about 65,000 clones, 85% to 90% of which show up once; roughly 1.6% is in the top ten. Germline CDR1 LGHDT, CDR2 YNNKEL (reference sequence). Trimming removed 3 bases at V and 1 base at J, with 10 bases between. This CDR3 has 16 amino acids.

The V gene is TRBV3-1 (or the pseudogene TRBV3-2), the J gene TRBJ2-6; no clear D. Specimen: memory CD4+ T cells from PBMCs. The source is a human donor in good health. DNA of the CDR3: TGTGCCAGCAGCCAGTCGGACGGGTCTGGGGCCAACGTCCTGACTTTC. It yields the protein CASSQSDGSGANVLTF.